The clone carrying this T cell receptor (beta chain) appeared many times. Its target is not known. This specimen belongs to a study of regulatory T cells in long-lasting Graves disease. The V and J ends lost 1 base and 4 bases respectively, with 4 bases between them. This CDR3 comprises 11 residues. The V gene's germline CDR1 is GTSNPN and CDR2 SVGIG (reference sequence). Time point: newly diagnosed GD, antithyroid drugs for less than 3 months. PBMC-extracted RNA yielded the TCR library. Diagnosis followed American Thyroid Association guidelines for Graves' disease. The authors built TCR beta libraries using iRepertoire HTBI primers and Arm-PCR of CDR3 regions. TCRdb fed the multiplex PCR reads into MiXCR, producing one record per CDR3 protein. This repertoire shows 400,000 to 550,000 distinct CDR3 sequences, 15% found once; its top ten account for 16%. Study-wide findings and caveats: Favoring TRBV28, TRBJ1-2 and TRBJ2-5 was a feature seen in persistent disease. Researchers reported studying only peripheral blood, not thyroid tissue.

These data were likewise used in another study, on T cells in Graves' hyperthyroidism and ophthalmopathy. That work adds: Recently diagnosed hyperthyroidism of less than 2 months' duration affected patients aged 18 to 65.

The clonotype comes from a woman aged 30 to 39 with Graves disease. The chain couples TRBV30 to TRBJ1-2; no definite D call. This material consisted of peripheral blood mononuclear cells (PBMCs), taken at new diagnosis, from a patient treated with antithyroid drugs. The chain's CDR3 is CAWSDAYGYTF. The CDR3 nucleotides are TGTGCCTGGAGTGATGCCTATGGCTACACCTTC.